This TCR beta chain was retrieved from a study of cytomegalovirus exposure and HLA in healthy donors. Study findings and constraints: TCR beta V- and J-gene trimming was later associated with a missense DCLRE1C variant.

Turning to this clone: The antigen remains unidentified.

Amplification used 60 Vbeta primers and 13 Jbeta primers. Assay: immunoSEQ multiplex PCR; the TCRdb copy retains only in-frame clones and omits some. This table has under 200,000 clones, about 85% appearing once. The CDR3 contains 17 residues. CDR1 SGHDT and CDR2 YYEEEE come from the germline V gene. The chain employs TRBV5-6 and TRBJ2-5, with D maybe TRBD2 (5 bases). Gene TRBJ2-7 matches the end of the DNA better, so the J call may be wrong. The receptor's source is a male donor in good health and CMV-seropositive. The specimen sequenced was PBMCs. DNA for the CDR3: TGTGCCAGCAGCATCCAAGGGCGGGCGGCTTACTCCTACGAGCAGTACTTC. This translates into CASSIQGRAAYSYEQYF.